The rows below give T cell receptor beta chains drawn from one sample of a study of cytomegalovirus exposure and HLA in healthy donors. The repertoire was sequenced with immunoSEQ multiplex PCR; TCRdb's copy has only in-frame clones and lacks some. This sample has around 87,000 clones; 76% occur once, and the top ten carry about 3%. Sample: PBMCs. The source of these receptors is a man aged 40-49 years in good health and CMV-seronegative. CDR3s include the opening cysteine and the closing phenylalanine or tryptophan. The order of the fields is CDR3 protein, CDR3 DNA, D gene, CDR3 length, J gene, clone size, V gene. A D gene is named only where the DNA matches it firmly. The size entry is marked missing in some rows and otherwise reads once, few, many or a size class.

CDR3aa: CASSRDRDEAFF
CDR3nt: TGTGCCAGCAGTCGGGACAGGGATGAAGCTTTCTTT
d_gene: TRBD1
len: 12
j_gene: TRBJ1-1
abundance: few
v_gene: TRBV5-4

CDR3aa: CASSLGQGSETQYF
CDR3nt: TGTGCCAGCAGCTTGGGGCAGGGATCGGAGACCCAGTACTTC
d_gene: .
len: 14
j_gene: TRBJ2-5
abundance: .
v_gene: TRBV11-3

CDR3aa: CASNDRAHQPQHF
CDR3nt: TGTGCCAGCAACGACAGGGCTCATCAGCCCCAGCATTTT
d_gene: TRBD1
len: 13
j_gene: TRBJ1-5
abundance: few
v_gene: TRBV7-8

CDR3aa: CASSPAWGQIYEQYF
CDR3nt: TGTGCCAGCAGTCCAGCATGGGGACAGATCTACGAGCAGTACTTC
d_gene: TRBD1
len: 15
j_gene: TRBJ2-7
abundance: .
v_gene: TRBV6-5

CDR3aa: CASSPAGTSVYEQYF
CDR3nt: TGTGCCAGCTCACCTGCAGGGACTAGCGTCTACGAGCAGTACTTC
d_gene: TRBD2
len: 15
j_gene: TRBJ2-7
abundance: once
v_gene: TRBV18

CDR3aa: CASSDLGAGNTEAFF
CDR3nt: TGTGCCAGCAGCGACCTGGGGGCAGGGAACACTGAAGCTTTCTTT
d_gene: .
len: 15
j_gene: TRBJ1-1
abundance: .
v_gene: TRBV7-9

CDR3aa: CASSWGQGASHGYTF
CDR3nt: TGTGCCAGCAGCTGGGGACAGGGGGCGAGTCATGGCTACACCTTC
d_gene: TRBD1
len: 15
j_gene: TRBJ1-2
abundance: .
v_gene: TRBV7-9

CDR3aa: CASSLTGTPNYGYTF
CDR3nt: TGTGCCAGCAGCCTAACCGGGACACCTAACTATGGCTACACCTTC
d_gene: .
len: 15
j_gene: TRBJ1-2
abundance: .
v_gene: TRBV7-2

CDR3aa: CASSLAAGQRWDEQFF
CDR3nt: TGTGCCAGCAGCTTGGCCGCGGGGCAGCGGTGGGATGAGCAGTTCTTC
d_gene: .
len: 16
j_gene: TRBJ2-1
abundance: .
v_gene: TRBV5-4

CDR3aa: CASSPLVRTGSIGGKLFF
CDR3nt: TGTGCCAGCAGTCCCCTCGTAAGGACAGGGAGCATAGGTGGAAAACTGTTTTTT
d_gene: TRBD1
len: 18
j_gene: TRBJ1-4
abundance: .
v_gene: TRBV27

CDR3aa: CASSQVSYNEQFF
CDR3nt: TGTGCCAGCAGCCAAGTCAGTTACAATGAGCAGTTCTTC
d_gene: .
len: 13
j_gene: TRBJ2-1
abundance: .
v_gene: TRBV14

CDR3aa: CASSLASAGSGEKLFF
CDR3nt: TGTGCCAGCAGCTTAGCGTCGGCAGGGTCCGGTGAAAAACTGTTTTTT
d_gene: .
len: 16
j_gene: TRBJ1-4
abundance: .
v_gene: TRBV7-2

CDR3aa: CASSLRPGGAYNEQFF
CDR3nt: TGTGCCAGCAGCTTACGTCCAGGGGGCGCCTACAATGAGCAGTTCTTC
d_gene: TRBD1
len: 16
j_gene: TRBJ2-1
abundance: .
v_gene: TRBV7-3

CDR3aa: CASSASLQGTRETQYF
CDR3nt: TGTGCCAGCAGCGCATCCCTACAGGGGACCAGAGAGACCCAGTACTTC
d_gene: TRBD1
len: 16
j_gene: TRBJ2-5
abundance: .
v_gene: TRBV5-4

CDR3aa: CASSEAGQVGGYTF
CDR3nt: TGTGCCAGCAGTGAAGCGGGACAGGTCGGTGGCTACACCTTC
d_gene: TRBD1
len: 14
j_gene: TRBJ1-2
abundance: .
v_gene: TRBV2

CDR3aa: CASSVTGPYEQYF
CDR3nt: TGTGCCAGTAGTGTGACAGGCCCCTACGAGCAGTACTTC
d_gene: .
len: 13
j_gene: TRBJ2-7
abundance: .
v_gene: TRBV19

CDR3aa: CASSLGAGARGETQYF
CDR3nt: TGTGCCAGCAGCTTAGGAGCGGGGGCGCGAGGAGAGACCCAGTACTTC
d_gene: TRBD2
len: 16
j_gene: TRBJ2-5
abundance: .
v_gene: TRBV5-6

CDR3aa: CASSQQGGHAGYTF
CDR3nt: TGCGCCAGCAGCCAGCAGGGAGGGCACGCGGGCTACACCTTC
d_gene: .
len: 14
j_gene: TRBJ1-2
abundance: .
v_gene: TRBV4-3

CDR3aa: CASSRDRVFEYGYTF
CDR3nt: TGTGCCAGCAGCCGGGACAGGGTCTTCGAGTATGGCTACACCTTC
d_gene: TRBD1
len: 15
j_gene: TRBJ1-2
abundance: .
v_gene: TRBV28

CDR3aa: CASSTGDYSNQPQHF
CDR3nt: TGTGCCAGCAGTACAGGGGATTATAGCAATCAGCCCCAGCATTTT
d_gene: TRBD1
len: 15
j_gene: TRBJ1-5
abundance: .
v_gene: TRBV25-1

CDR3aa: CASSPRVAGEEPLWYF
CDR3nt: TGTGCCAGCAGCCCCCGGGTAGCGGGGGAGGAACCTCTTTGGTATTTT
d_gene: TRBD2
len: 16
j_gene: TRBJ2-3
abundance: few
v_gene: TRBV5-6

CDR3aa: CAWSVIPGGPQIEQYF
CDR3nt: TGTGCCTGGAGTGTAATTCCGGGGGGCCCTCAAATCGAGCAGTACTTC
d_gene: .
len: 16
j_gene: TRBJ2-7
abundance: .
v_gene: TRBV30

CDR3aa: CASSQGTSGPYEQYF
CDR3nt: TGCGCCAGCAGCCAAGGGACTAGCGGCCCCTACGAGCAGTACTTC
d_gene: TRBD2
len: 15
j_gene: TRBJ2-7
abundance: .
v_gene: TRBV4-3

CDR3aa: CASGGGYGMAFGYTF
CDR3nt: TGTGCCAGCGGTGGAGGGTACGGGATGGCTTTTGGCTACACCTTC
d_gene: .
len: 15
j_gene: TRBJ1-2
abundance: .
v_gene: TRBV2

CDR3aa: CASSFRPDNYGHTF
CDR3nt: TGTGCCAGCAGTTTCCGGCCGGATAACTATGGCCACACCTTC
d_gene: .
len: 14
j_gene: TRBJ1-2
abundance: .
v_gene: TRBV28

CDR3aa: CASSLGLAGRETQYF
CDR3nt: TGTGCCAGCAGCCTCGGACTAGCGGGGAGGGAGACCCAGTACTTC
d_gene: TRBD2
len: 15
j_gene: TRBJ2-5
abundance: .
v_gene: TRBV7-2

CDR3aa: CASHLGGGRSDGYTF
CDR3nt: TGTGCCAGCCATCTAGGGGGGGGACGATCGGATGGCTACACCTTC
d_gene: .
len: 15
j_gene: TRBJ1-2
abundance: .
v_gene: TRBV27

CDR3aa: CASSLRDSAETQYF
CDR3nt: TGTGCCAGCAGCTTACGAGACTCGGCGGAGACCCAGTACTTC
d_gene: .
len: 14
j_gene: TRBJ2-5
abundance: .
v_gene: TRBV7-8

CDR3aa: CASSLGAGYTDTQYF
CDR3nt: TGTGCCAGCAGTTTAGGGGCAGGGTACACAGATACGCAGTATTTT
d_gene: .
len: 15
j_gene: TRBJ2-3
abundance: .
v_gene: TRBV28

CDR3aa: CARKPPSNRDTGELFF
CDR3nt: TGTGCCAGAAAACCCCCCTCGAACAGGGACACCGGGGAGCTGTTTTTT
d_gene: .
len: 16
j_gene: TRBJ2-2
abundance: .
v_gene: TRBV5-4

CDR3aa: CASSSWTGGTEAFF
CDR3nt: TGTGCCAGCAGCTCCTGGACAGGGGGGACTGAAGCTTTCTTT
d_gene: TRBD1
len: 14
j_gene: TRBJ1-1
abundance: .
v_gene: TRBV5-6

CDR3aa: CASSYSRVYNYGYTF
CDR3nt: TGTGCCAGCAGTTACAGCAGGGTATACAACTATGGCTACACCTTC
d_gene: .
len: 15
j_gene: TRBJ1-2
abundance: .
v_gene: TRBV6-5

CDR3aa: CASIPAGGSYEQYF
CDR3nt: TGTGCCAGCATCCCAGCGGGGGGCTCCTACGAGCAGTACTTC
d_gene: TRBD2
len: 14
j_gene: TRBJ2-7
abundance: .
v_gene: TRBV2

CDR3aa: CASSYSDSSINEKLFF
CDR3nt: TGTGCCAGCAGTTACTCGGACAGCTCCATAAATGAAAAACTGTTTTTT
d_gene: .
len: 16
j_gene: TRBJ1-4
abundance: .
v_gene: TRBV6-5

CDR3aa: CSVRTGGNTEAFF
CDR3nt: TGCAGCGTTCGGACAGGGGGGAACACTGAAGCTTTCTTT
d_gene: TRBD1
len: 13
j_gene: TRBJ1-1
abundance: .
v_gene: TRBV29-1

CDR3aa: CASTRQKETQYF
CDR3nt: TGTGCCAGCACTCGACAGAAAGAGACCCAGTACTTC
d_gene: .
len: 12
j_gene: TRBJ2-5
abundance: few
v_gene: TRBV7-9

CDR3aa: CASSSGDLAGIGTQYF
CDR3nt: TGTGCCAGCAGCTCGGGGGATCTAGCGGGTATAGGTACGCAGTATTTT
d_gene: TRBD2
len: 16
j_gene: TRBJ2-3
abundance: .
v_gene: TRBV28

CDR3aa: CASSFLLGGSTNEKLFF
CDR3nt: TGTGCCAGCAGCTTTCTCCTGGGAGGGTCAACTAATGAAAAACTGTTTTTT
d_gene: .
len: 17
j_gene: TRBJ1-4
abundance: .
v_gene: TRBV5-6

CDR3aa: CASSLQQVEAGNTIYF
CDR3nt: TGTGCCAGCAGCCTCCAACAGGTAGAGGCTGGAAACACCATATATTTT
d_gene: .
len: 16
j_gene: TRBJ1-3
abundance: .
v_gene: TRBV4-2

CDR3aa: CASSSSPGTGEGEEKLFF
CDR3nt: TGTGCCAGCAGCTCATCCCCCGGGACAGGGGAGGGGGAAGAAAAACTGTTTTTT
d_gene: TRBD1
len: 18
j_gene: TRBJ1-4
abundance: .
v_gene: TRBV5-4

CDR3aa: CASSSGQYGYTF
CDR3nt: TGTGCCAGCAGTTCCGGACAGTATGGCTACACCTTC
d_gene: .
len: 12
j_gene: TRBJ1-2
abundance: .
v_gene: TRBV28

CDR3aa: CASSLRVSVDEQYF
CDR3nt: TGTGCCAGCAGTTTACGGGTCAGCGTCGACGAGCAGTACTTC
d_gene: .
len: 14
j_gene: TRBJ2-7
abundance: .
v_gene: TRBV28

CDR3aa: CAWSWRNNSPLHF
CDR3nt: TGTGCCTGGAGTTGGAGGAATAATTCACCCCTCCACTTT
d_gene: .
len: 13
j_gene: TRBJ1-6
abundance: few
v_gene: TRBV30

CDR3aa: CASSLEAGDFSPLHF
CDR3nt: TGTGCCAGCAGCTTAGAGGCAGGGGATTTTTCACCCCTCCACTTT
d_gene: .
len: 15
j_gene: TRBJ1-6
abundance: few
v_gene: TRBV11-2

CDR3aa: CASSLSTGGGETQYF
CDR3nt: TGTGCCAGCAGCTTGTCGACAGGGGGAGGAGAGACCCAGTACTTC
d_gene: TRBD1
len: 15
j_gene: TRBJ2-5
abundance: few
v_gene: TRBV11-2